This paragraph reports one T cell receptor beta chain. What it recognizes is unknown. This sample is part of a study of cytomegalovirus exposure and HLA in healthy donors. The wider study: Early released data had tens of millions of unique TCRs, all coming from HLA-typed donors.

Study-wide points: An ancestry cluster, one associated with Asian ancestry, reportedly showed fewer N-insertions than the approximately 650-donor mean in a later analysis.

The CDR3 covers 16 residues. Trimming removed 5 bases at V and 3 bases at J, with 19 bases between. CDR1 is MNHNY and CDR2 is SVGAGI in the germline V gene (reference sequence). Use of 60 Vbeta and 13 Jbeta primers characterized the PCR. Generated by immunoSEQ multiplex PCR, the TCRdb table keeps only in-frame clones and is missing some. The repertoire has about 220,000 clones, approximately 88% of them found once; the top ten carry roughly 0.66%. Source material: PBMCs. The TCR originated in a boy younger than 10 in good health and CMV-seronegative. This chain uses TRBV6-6 with TRBJ1-1; D possibly corresponds to TRBD1 (6 bases). CDR3 DNA sequence: TGTGCCAGCAGTCCACCCCCAGGGGAAGCGTACACTGAAGCTTTCTTT. This gives the protein CASSPPPGEAYTEAFF.